A single TCR beta chain is shown here with its context. Its antigen is not identified. This sample stems from a study of T cell clones after liver transplantation. Whole-study results and caveats: Donor-reactive sequences fell more than third party-reactive ones, suggesting partial deletion.

Germline V gene lookup returns CDR1 MNHEY and CDR2 SVGAGI. The CDR3 contains 14 residues. Unmatched junction bases numbered 4, after V lost 2 bases and J lost 6 bases. Sequencing was performed with immunoSEQ multiplex PCR; in TCRdb, only in-frame clones are kept and a portion is missing. The data hold 65,000 to 80,000 clones, with roughly 85% observed a single time. Material: CD4+ T cells from blood, obtained at the 22-month timepoint. This TCR was sampled from a human patient who received a liver transplant. The graft donor may have given rise to some T cells. The chain employs TRBV6-5 and TRBJ1-5; 7 positions agree with TRBD1. The CDR3 coding sequence is TGTGCCAGCAGTTACCAGACAGGGTTTCAGCCCCAGCATTTT. Its translation: CASSYQTGFQPQHF.